The next 5 T cell receptor beta chains were all read from a single sample in a study of cytomegalovirus exposure and HLA in healthy donors. Vbeta (60) and Jbeta (13) primers were used in the PCR. Repertoires were generated with immunoSEQ multiplex PCR, while TCRdb's copy carries only in-frame clones and drops some. Of around 200,000 clones listed, around 75% are singletons. The material sequenced was PBMCs. The source of these receptors is a male donor in good health and CMV-seronegative.

The J gene is TRBJ2-1, the V gene TRBV2, with 7 bases identical to TRBD2. V gave up 7 bases and J gave up 6 bases; unmatched junction bases: 9. Germline V gene data show CDR1 as SNHLY and CDR2 as FYNNEI. The CDR3 spans 14 residues. CDR3 sequence: CASNLDTGGNEQFF. The DNA for the CDR3 is TGTGCCAGCAACCTGGACACGGGGGGCAATGAGCAGTTCTTC. Combining the CDR3 with reference TRBV2 and TRBJ2-1 gives the whole variable domain EPEVTQTPSHQVTQMGQEVILRCVPISNHLYFYWYRQILGQKVEFLVSFYNNEISEKSEIFDDQFSVERPDGSNFTLKIRSTKLEDSAMYFCASNLDTGGNEQFFGPGTRLTVL.

The rearrangement joins TRBV4-1 to TRBJ2-7, with a tentative D call TRBD1 (5 bases). The CDR3 covers 16 residues. V shed 0 bases and J shed 0 bases, with 12 bases lying between them. Germline assignment: CDR1 MGHRA and CDR2 YSYEKL. The CDR3, as DNA: TGCGCCAGCAGCCAAGATCTCAGGGCCAGCTCCTACGAGCAGTACTTC. Its translation is CASSQDLRASSYEQYF.

The J gene is TRBJ1-2, the V gene TRBV15; no clear D. CDR1 LNHNV and CDR2 YYDKDF come from the germline V gene (reference sequence). Trimming cost V 3 bases and J 4 bases, with 12 bases left between them. This CDR3 contains 14 residues. CDR3 bases: TGTGCCACCAGCAGTGCCGGCAGCGTCTATGGCTACACCTTC. It specifies CATSSAGSVYGYTF.

This clone has only a few counts. V and J are TRBV15 and TRBJ1-5; TRBD1 might be the D (6 bases). V was clipped by 4 bases and J by 5 bases, with 9 bases between them. Germline-derived CDR1 and CDR2 are LNHNV and YYDKDF (reference sequence). This CDR3 has 13 residues. The CDR3 spells CATSKYRDQPQHF. For the CDR3, the DNA is TGTGCCACCAGCAAATACAGGGATCAGCCCCAGCATTTT.

The V and J genes are TRBV30 and TRBJ1-6, with D perhaps matching TRBD1 (5 bases). From germline, CDR1 is GTSNPN and CDR2 SVGIG (reference sequence). Deletions cut 5 bases from V and 9 bases from J, with 17 bases between. This CDR3 spans 14 amino acids. The CDR3 loop reads CAWLRRGTTSPLHF. DNA of the CDR3: TGTGCCTGGCTTAGGAGGGGAACGACTTCACCCCTCCACTTT.